These 17 T cell receptor beta chains came from one sample sequenced in a study of cytomegalovirus exposure and HLA in healthy donors. The PCR contained 60 Vbeta and 13 Jbeta primers. The assay was immunoSEQ multiplex PCR, and TCRdb's table has in-frame clones only and misses some. The profile shows about 190,000 clones, 70% to 80% of them singletons. Sequencing was carried out using PBMCs. These receptors were taken from a woman aged 30 to 39 in good health and CMV-seropositive.

The rearrangement joins TRBV5-1 to TRBJ1-1, with D perhaps TRBD1 (6 bases). The germline V and J ends were trimmed by 4 bases and 3 bases, with 13 bases remaining between them. This CDR3 is built from 14 residues. CDR1 is SGHRS, CDR2 YFSETQ, per germline. The CDR3 protein is CASSPGGAYTEAFF. Here the CDR3 DNA reads TGCGCCAGCAGCCCGGGGGGGGCTTACACTGAAGCTTTCTTT.

The chain couples TRBV30 to TRBJ1-1; D not resolved. Trimming cost V 3 bases and J 1 base, with 3 bases left between them. Germline assignment: CDR1 GTSNPN and CDR2 SVGIG (reference sequence). The CDR3 runs to 11 residues. CDR3 sequence (DNA): TGTGCCTGGAGACAGAACACTGAAGCTTTCTTT. Protein: CAWRQNTEAFF.

This clone came up once. This sequence joins TRBV7-8 and TRBJ2-7, with 8 bases lining up with TRBD1. Trimming cost V 3 bases and J 3 bases; bases outside gene matches: 7. Germline CDR1 SGHVS, CDR2 FQNEAQ. This CDR3 has 15 residues. CDR3 sequence (DNA): TGTGCCAGCAGCTTGTTGGGGACAGGAATCTACGAGCAGTACTTC. Encoded protein: CASSLLGTGIYEQYF.

This rearrangement joins TRBV2 to TRBJ2-7; 7 nucleotides line up with TRBD2. The CDR3 spans 14 residues. Germline-derived CDR1 and CDR2 are SNHLY and FYNNEI. V was clipped by 6 bases and J by 2 bases; unmatched bases: 7. The CDR3 here is CASRVTGTTYEQYF. DNA of the CDR3: TGTGCCAGCAGGGTTACGGGGACTACCTACGAGCAGTACTTC.

This clone was observed a single time. This chain uses TRBV7-8 with TRBJ1-1; D gene ambiguous. V lost 1 base and J 1 base, leaving 7 bases between the germline ends. Germline V gives CDR1 SGHVS, CDR2 FQNEAQ. CDR3 size: 14 residues. The CDR3 coding sequence is TGTGCCAGCAGCTTAGTCGCAGGGAACACTGAAGCTTTCTTT. The encoded protein is CASSLVAGNTEAFF.

The V and J genes are TRBV29-1 and TRBJ2-1; 16 nucleotides align to TRBD2. The CDR3 is made up of 15 amino acids. The germline gives CDR1 SQVTM, CDR2 ANQGSEA. The J segment lost 5 bases and the V segment lost 8 bases, leaving 6 bases of the junction unmatched. The CDR3: CSFPGLAGGDNEQFF. In nucleotides, the CDR3 is TGCAGCTTTCCGGGACTAGCGGGGGGGGACAATGAGCAGTTCTTC.

In regard to this clone: The identical CDR3 is also encoded by other nucleotide sequences in the sample. The chain links TRBV18 to TRBJ1-2; maybe TRBD1 (5 bases). The germline CDR1 and CDR2 sequences are KGHSH and LQKENI. The CDR3 covers 15 residues. V dropped 1 base and J dropped 2 bases, with 11 bases sitting between them. The CDR3 is CASSPQTGGNYGYTF. The CDR3 DNA reads as TGTGCCAGCTCACCACAAACAGGCGGAAACTATGGCTACACCTTC. The variable domain in full, with the rest retrieved from reference TRBV18 and TRBJ1-2, is NAGVMQNPRHLVRRRGQEARLRCSPMKGHSHVYWYRQLPEEGLKFMVYLQKENIIDESGMPKERFSAEFPKEGPSILRIQQVVRGDSAAYFCASSPQTGGNYGYTFGSGTRLTVV.

This clone was detected a few times. V gene TRBV28 combines with J gene TRBJ1-4; no clear D gene. V shed 6 bases and J shed 3 bases, with 11 bases lying between them. The germline gives CDR1 MDHEN, CDR2 SYDVKM. This CDR3 comprises 14 residues. The CDR3 here is CASSFLEANEKLFF. As DNA, the CDR3 is TGTGCCAGCAGCTTCCTGGAGGCTAATGAAAAACTGTTTTTT. The full variable domain, in which reference TRBV28 and TRBJ1-4 provide the parts outside the CDR3, is DVKVTQSSRYLVKRTGEKVFLECVQDMDHENMFWYRQDPGLGLRLIYFSYDVKMKEKGDIPEGYSVSREKKERFSLILESASTNQTSMYLCASSFLEANEKLFFGSGTQLSVL.

This clone showed up just a few times. The gene calls are TRBV5-1 and TRBJ2-2; 10 bases align to TRBD2. The V gene's germline CDR1 is SGHRS and CDR2 YFSETQ. J was trimmed by 6 bases and V by 0 bases; bases with no gene match: 8. This CDR3 comprises 17 residues. CDR3 in amino acids: CASSLVGLAGVAGELFF. CDR3 bases: TGCGCCAGCAGCTTGGTGGGGCTAGCGGGAGTCGCCGGGGAGCTGTTTTTT.

V usage is TRBV6-1 and J usage is TRBJ1-4, with D perhaps matching TRBD1 (6 bases). V lost 6 bases and J 5 bases, leaving 13 bases between the germline ends. The CDR3 sequence is 14 residues long. The germline V gene has CDR1 MNHNS and CDR2 SASEGT. Written as DNA, the CDR3 is TGTGCCAGCAGGGACAGTTGGGGGAATGAAAAACTGTTTTTT. Protein sequence: CASRDSWGNEKLFF.

The chain combines TRBV29-1 with TRBJ1-4, with 7 bases lining up with TRBD1. Germline CDR1 is SQVTM and CDR2 is ANQGSEA. The J segment lost 3 bases and the V segment lost 5 bases, leaving 6 bases of the junction unmatched. The CDR3 is 14 residues long. CDR3 DNA sequence: TGCAGCGTTTCTCAGGGGGTACCTAATGAAAAACTGTTTTTT. Its protein is CSVSQGVPNEKLFF.

This clone was detected once. The chain carries TRBV7-8 and TRBJ1-2; 7 bases align to TRBD1. The CDR3 contains 13 residues. V shed 5 bases, J shed 5 bases, and the junction held 5 bases outside the gene matches. CDR1 is SGHVS, CDR2 FQNEAQ, per germline. The CDR3 DNA reads TGTGCCAGCAGCCGAGGACAGGATTATGGCTACACCTTC. Translated: CASSRGQDYGYTF.

The chain links TRBV6-5 to TRBJ1-4; possible D gene TRBD1, 5 bases. The CDR3 totals 14 residues. V lost 0 bases and J 8 bases, leaving 10 bases between the germline ends. Germline values: CDR1 MNHEY, CDR2 SVGAGI. CDR3 sequence reads: CASSYSEGVEKLFF. As DNA, the CDR3 is TGTGCCAGCAGTTACTCGGAAGGGGTAGAAAAACTGTTTTTT.

The genes are TRBV5-1 and TRBJ1-5; D not resolved. The CDR3 has 15 residues. Trimming removed 0 bases from V and 0 bases from J, with 7 bases in between. CDR1 SGHRS and CDR2 YFSETQ come from the germline V gene. This CDR3 reads CASSLGDNSNQPQHF. The DNA of the CDR3 is TGCGCCAGCAGCTTGGGTGACAATAGCAATCAGCCCCAGCATTTT.

The chain couples TRBV27 to TRBJ2-6; D possibly corresponds to TRBD2 (6 bases). Germline CDR1 MNHEY, CDR2 SMNVEV (reference sequence). The length of the CDR3 is 19 residues. Between the trimmed V and J ends, which lost 1 base and 4 bases, there was a span of 20 bases. The CDR3 DNA follows: TGTGCCAGCAGTTTATTTCCCGGGACTGATGCCCTCGGGGCCAACGTCCTGACTTTC. It yields the protein CASSLFPGTDALGANVLTF.

The chain joins TRBV5-1 to TRBJ1-3; 7 bases are shared with TRBD1. Per the germline V gene, CDR1 is SGHRS and CDR2 is YFSETQ. V shed 10 bases and J 0 bases; nucleotides not matched to a gene: 13. CDR3 length equals 16 residues. Written as DNA, the CDR3 is TGCGCCTCCCAGACAGGGTCCTCCGGCTCTGGAAACACCATATATTTT. Its protein product is CASQTGSSGSGNTIYF.

The chain links TRBV30 to TRBJ1-3; 7 bases are shared with TRBD1. The germline gives CDR1 GTSNPN, CDR2 SVGIG (reference sequence). The CDR3 covers 17 residues. J was trimmed by 0 bases and V by 0 bases; bases with no gene match: 8. The CDR3 loop is CAWSVWTGGLSGNTIYF. The CDR3 bases are TGTGCCTGGAGTGTTTGGACAGGCGGCCTCTCTGGAAACACCATATATTTT.